This passage covers 3 T cell receptor beta chains from one sample sequenced in a study of beta chain features in type 1 diabetes. The isolated RNA, all of it, was reverse transcribed, so expressed TCRB transcripts were what got sequenced. Produced via immunoSEQ multiplex PCR; TCRdb's table is partial and in-frame only. The data contain over 700,000 clones, 17% of them seen just once; the ten biggest clones take up 0.023%. Material for sequencing was naive CD4+ T cells from blood. The receptors were sampled from a woman aged 18-29 years in good health.

This clone has a handful of counts. This chain uses TRBV9 with TRBJ2-6; 9 nucleotides align to TRBD1. The CDR3 sequence is 16 residues long. V shed 10 bases and J 2 bases; nucleotides not matched to a gene: 10. Germline values: CDR1 SGDLS, CDR2 YYNGEE. CDR3 amino acids: CAGTGGAVAGANVLTF. In nucleotides, the CDR3 is TGTGCCGGAACAGGGGGCGCGGTGGCTGGGGCCAACGTCCTGACTTTC.

V is TRBV15 and J is TRBJ2-5; 7 bases are a match to TRBD1. J was trimmed by 5 bases and V by 1 base; bases with no gene match: 4. CDR3 length: 14 amino acids. The germline CDR1 and CDR2 sequences are LNHNV and YYDKDF (reference sequence). CDR3 residues: CATSRGTGQETQYF. CDR3 coding DNA: TGTGCCACCAGCAGAGGGACAGGTCAGGAGACCCAGTACTTC. Full variable domain (outside the CDR3, taken from reference TRBV15 and TRBJ2-5): DAMVIQNPRYQVTQFGKPVTLSCSQTLNHNVMYWYQQKSSQAPKLLFHYYDKDFNNEADTPDNFQSRRPNTSFCFLDIRSPGLGDTAMYLCATSRGTGQETQYFGPGTRLLVL.

This clone was counted a few times. The J gene is TRBJ2-1, the V gene TRBV23-1, with TRBD2 matching 12 bases. TRBV23-1 is an open reading frame whose function is uncertain. There are 19 residues in the CDR3. J gave up 0 bases and V 0 bases, and 6 bases lay outside the gene matches. The CDR3 DNA sequence: TGCGCCAGCAGTCAATCCACTAGCGGGAGGCCGAGCTCCTACAATGAGCAGTTCTTC. Translated: CASSQSTSGRPSSYNEQFF.